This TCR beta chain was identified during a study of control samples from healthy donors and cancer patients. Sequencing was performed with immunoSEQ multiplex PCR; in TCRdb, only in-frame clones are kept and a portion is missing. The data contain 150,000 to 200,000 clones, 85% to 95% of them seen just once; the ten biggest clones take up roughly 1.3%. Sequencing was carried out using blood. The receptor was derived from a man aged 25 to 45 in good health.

CDR3 protein: CASSLGLAGGTDTQYF. In DNA, the CDR3 is TGTGCCAGCAGCTTAGGACTAGCGGGGGGCACAGATACGCAGTATTTT. This chain joins TRBV7-2 and TRBJ2-3, with 12 bases matching TRBD2. There are 16 residues in the CDR3. Germline assignment: CDR1 SGHTA and CDR2 FQGNSA. Trimming at V came to 1 base and at J to 1 base, leaving 0 bases not matched to a gene.